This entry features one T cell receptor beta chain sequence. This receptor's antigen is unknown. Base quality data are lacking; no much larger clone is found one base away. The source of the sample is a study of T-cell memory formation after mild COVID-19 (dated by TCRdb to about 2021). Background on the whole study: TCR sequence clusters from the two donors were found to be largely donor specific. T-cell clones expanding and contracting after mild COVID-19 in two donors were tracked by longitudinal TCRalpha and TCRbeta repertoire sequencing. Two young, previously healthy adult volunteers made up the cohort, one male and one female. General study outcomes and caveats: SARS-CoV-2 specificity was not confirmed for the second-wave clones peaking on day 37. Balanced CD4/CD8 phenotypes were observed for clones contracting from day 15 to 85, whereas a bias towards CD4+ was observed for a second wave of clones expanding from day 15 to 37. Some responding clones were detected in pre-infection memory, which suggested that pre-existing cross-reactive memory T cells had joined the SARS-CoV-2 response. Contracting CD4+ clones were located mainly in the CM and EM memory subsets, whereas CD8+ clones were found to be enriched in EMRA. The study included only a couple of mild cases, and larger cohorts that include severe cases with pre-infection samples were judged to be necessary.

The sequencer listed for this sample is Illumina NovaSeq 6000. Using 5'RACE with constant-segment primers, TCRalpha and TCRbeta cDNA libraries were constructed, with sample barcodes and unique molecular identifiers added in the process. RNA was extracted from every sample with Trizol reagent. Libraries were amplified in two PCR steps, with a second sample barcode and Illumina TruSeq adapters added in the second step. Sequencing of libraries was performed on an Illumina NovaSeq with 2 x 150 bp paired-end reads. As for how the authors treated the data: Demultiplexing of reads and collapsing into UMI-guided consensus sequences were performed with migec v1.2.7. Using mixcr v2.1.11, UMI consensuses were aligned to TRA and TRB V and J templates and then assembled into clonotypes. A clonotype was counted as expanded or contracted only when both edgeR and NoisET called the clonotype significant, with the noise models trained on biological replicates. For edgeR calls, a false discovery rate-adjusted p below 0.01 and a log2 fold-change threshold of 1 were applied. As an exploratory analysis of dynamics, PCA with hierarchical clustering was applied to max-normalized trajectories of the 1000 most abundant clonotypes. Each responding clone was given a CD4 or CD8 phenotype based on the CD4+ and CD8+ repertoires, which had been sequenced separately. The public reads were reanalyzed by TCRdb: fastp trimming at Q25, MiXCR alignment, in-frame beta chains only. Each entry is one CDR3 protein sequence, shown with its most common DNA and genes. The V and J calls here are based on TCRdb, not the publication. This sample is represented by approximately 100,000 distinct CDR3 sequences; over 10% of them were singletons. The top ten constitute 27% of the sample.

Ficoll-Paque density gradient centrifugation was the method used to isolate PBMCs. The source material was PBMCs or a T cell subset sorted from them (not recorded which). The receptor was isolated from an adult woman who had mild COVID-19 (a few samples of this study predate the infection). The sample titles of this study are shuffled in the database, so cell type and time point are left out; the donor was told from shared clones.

The CDR3 in this case is CASSQDQETQYF. The nucleotides read TGTGCCAGCAGCCAGGACCAAGAGACCCAGTACTTC. This sequence uses TRBV4-2 and TRBJ2-5; the D gene remains uncertain. As encoded in the germline V gene, CDR1 is LGHNA while CDR2 is YNFKEQ. The CDR3 measures 12 amino acids from cysteine to phenylalanine. The sequence is cut down to CDR3 DNA, 36 bases in frame from base 1. The V end loses 3 bases and the J end loses 0 bases, and a stretch of 2 bases separates them.